Presented here are 2 T cell receptor beta chains from one specimen sequenced in a study of T cell responses to AZD1222 COVID-19 vaccine (dated by TCRdb to the early 2020s). The library relied on the immunoSEQ multiplex PCR assay. Not all clones reach the TCRdb copy of this immuneACCESS table, which keeps in-frame sequences only. Checked studies attribute under half of the gap to unresolved V genes and leave the rest unexplained. The sample data list approximately 80,000 clones, and 80% of these were observed just once. The top ten clones comprise roughly a fifth of the sample. The time point label for this specimen denotes: baseline before first vaccination. Sequenced here: peripheral blood, sampled on day 0 of AZD1222 vaccination. Receptors were obtained from an adult in good health.

The CDR3 loop reads CASRQGQGAYNEQFF. CDR3 bases: TGTGCCAGCAGACAGGGACAGGGCGCTTACAATGAGCAGTTCTTC. This sequence joins TRBV2 and TRBJ2-1; 9 positions agree with TRBD1. Germline V gene lookup returns CDR1 SNHLY and CDR2 FYNNEI. V shed 6 bases, J shed 4 bases, and the junction held 7 bases outside the gene matches. The CDR3 spans 15 residues.

This clone has a single count. The rearrangement uses TRBV7-2 and TRBJ1-4, with D possibly being TRBD1 (6 bases). This CDR3 comprises 15 residues. The V gene's germline CDR1 is SGHTA and CDR2 FQGNSA. Deletions cut 3 bases from V and 5 bases from J, with 13 bases between. CDR3 in amino acids: CASSLGGARNEKLFF. The CDR3 nucleotides read TGTGCCAGCAGCTTGGGGGGGGCGCGGAATGAAAAACTGTTTTTT.